This TCR beta chain originates from a study of PD-L1 blockade in urothelial cancer. Time point given: pretreatment peripheral blood. The method was immunoSEQ multiplex PCR; TCRdb's version includes in-frame clones alone and lacks a portion of them. The sample consists of 100,000 to 150,000 clones, roughly 83% of them appearing once. V was cut by 3 bases and J by 13 bases, with 11 bases left in between. The CDR3 totals 12 residues. CDR1 is SGDLS, CDR2 YYNGEE, per germline. The sequencing used PBMCs, collected around atezolizumab (anti-PD-L1) treatment. The TCR was taken from a man between 45 and 60 years old with urothelial cancer. The J gene is TRBJ1-6, the V gene TRBV9, with D perhaps TRBD1 (6 bases). The chain's CDR3 is CASSGTGGPLHF. The CDR3 DNA is TGTGCCAGCAGCGGAACGGGGGGCCCCCTCCACTTT.